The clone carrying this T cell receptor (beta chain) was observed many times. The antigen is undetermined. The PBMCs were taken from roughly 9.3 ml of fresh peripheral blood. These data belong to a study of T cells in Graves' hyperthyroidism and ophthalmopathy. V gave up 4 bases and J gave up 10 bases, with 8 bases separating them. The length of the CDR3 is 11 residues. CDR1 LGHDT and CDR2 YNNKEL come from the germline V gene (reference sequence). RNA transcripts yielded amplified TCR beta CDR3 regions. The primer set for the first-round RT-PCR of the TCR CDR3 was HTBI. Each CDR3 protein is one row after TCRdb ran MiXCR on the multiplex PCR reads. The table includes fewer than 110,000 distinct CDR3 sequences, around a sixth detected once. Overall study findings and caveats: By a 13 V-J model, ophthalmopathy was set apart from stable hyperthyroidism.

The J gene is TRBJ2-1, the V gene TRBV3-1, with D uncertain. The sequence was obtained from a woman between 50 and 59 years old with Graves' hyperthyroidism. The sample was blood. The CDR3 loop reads CASSLLEEQFF. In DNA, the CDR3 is TGTGCCAGCAGCCTGCTGGAGGAGCAGTTCTTC.